The next 11 T cell receptor beta chains were all read from a single sample in a study of blood T cells in healthy people across ages. The use of a sample-barcoded 5' primer and a J-beta primer mix characterized a second PCR of about 7 to 12 cycles. TCRdb itself ran the 5' RACE reads through MiXCR, one entry per CDR3 protein. The data hold 540,000 or so distinct CDR3 sequences, with about 24% observed a single time. These data also formed part of another study, on T cells of mothers and their children.

The sample taken for sequencing was blood. These TCRs come from a boy younger than 18 in good health.

The rearrangement joins TRBV29-1 to TRBJ2-3, with D uncertain. This CDR3 has 14 residues. V lost 0 bases, J lost 3 bases, and 10 bases lay in between. The germline gives CDR1 SQVTM, CDR2 ANQGSEA. In DNA, the CDR3 is TGCAGCGTTGAAGATCAACAGAGAACAGATACGCAGTATTTT. Residues: CSVEDQQRTDTQYF.

The chain recombines TRBV21-1 with TRBJ2-5; the table's D gene call, TRBD1, was not cross checked with the DNA. The assigned J gene may be wrong: the sequence end matches TRBJ2-1 better. TRBV21-1 corresponds to a pseudogene. The CDR3 is made up of 17 amino acids. The CDR3 here is CASSKGGGRDRDNEQFF. CDR3 nucleotides: TGTGCCAGCAGCAAAGGCGGGGGCCGGGACAGGGACAATGAGCAGTTCTTC.

This clonotype came up a few times. The chain uses TRBV10-3 and TRBJ2-2; D is undetermined. This CDR3 comprises 15 residues. The germline CDR1 and CDR2 sequences are ENHRY and SYGVKD. The V gene lost 11 bases and the J gene lost 1 base, with 17 bases spanning the gap. CDR3 in DNA: TGTGCCCCTTCAGGCAGCATGGGGAACACCGGGGAGCTGTTTTTT. Translated, it gives CAPSGSMGNTGELFF.

This clonotype was observed a handful of times. V is TRBV20-1 and J is TRBJ2-5, with 7 bases that match TRBD2. The J call may be incorrect, as the DNA end agrees better with TRBJ2-1. The CDR3 has 14 amino acids. Germline CDR1 reads DFQATT; CDR2 reads SNEGSKA (reference sequence). CDR3 protein: CSARDPGGYNEQFF. The CDR3 DNA reads TGCAGTGCTAGAGATCCGGGGGGCTACAATGAGCAGTTCTTC.

The V gene is TRBV29-1, the J gene TRBJ2-1; D is possibly TRBD1 (6 bases). The CDR3 contains 13 residues. CDR1 is SQVTM, CDR2 ANQGSEA, per germline. The ends were cut back, 4 bases at V and 3 bases at J, with 10 bases in the middle. The DNA of the CDR3 is TGCAGCGTTGCAGGGGACCTCTACAATGAGCAGTTCTTC. Amino acids: CSVAGDLYNEQFF.

The CDR3 protein is CASSQVSGVETQYF. The DNA for the CDR3 is TGTGCCAGCAGCCAAGTTTCAGGGGTAGAGACCCAGTACTTC. V gene TRBV14 combines with J gene TRBJ2-5; D is possibly TRBD1 (6 bases). The germline gives CDR1 SGHDN, CDR2 FVKESK. Between the trimmed V and J ends, which lost 1 base and 4 bases, there was a span of 10 bases. The CDR3 is made up of 14 amino acids.

This chain uses TRBV29-1 with TRBJ2-3; tentative D call: TRBD1 (8 bases). V was pared by 4 bases and J by 4 bases, with 21 bases between. Per the germline V gene, CDR1 is SQVTM and CDR2 is ANQGSEA. The CDR3 extends over 16 amino acids. CDR3 protein: CSVVLQGGSWADTQYF. The CDR3, as DNA: TGCAGCGTTGTTCTACAGGGGGGGTCCTGGGCAGATACGCAGTATTTT.

This clonotype appeared a few times. This rearrangement joins TRBV3-1 to TRBJ2-2; a weak D match, TRBD1 (6 bases). The CDR3 extends over 13 amino acids. From germline, CDR1 is LGHDT and CDR2 YNNKEL (reference sequence). V dropped 4 bases and J dropped 6 bases, with 9 bases sitting between them. Here the CDR3 DNA reads TGTGCCAGCAGCCCACGACAGGCCGGGGAGCTGTTTTTT. Translated: CASSPRQAGELFF.

V and J are TRBV7-2 and TRBJ2-1; 9 bases map to TRBD1. The V gene's germline CDR1 is SGHTA and CDR2 FQGNSA. This CDR3 region has 14 residues. J was trimmed by 9 bases and V by 5 bases; bases with no gene match: 8. The CDR3 DNA follows: TGTGCCAGCAGCACGGGGACAGGGAGGATTGAGCAGTTCTTC. Protein: CASSTGTGRIEQFF.

This clonotype has ten or more counts. This sequence joins TRBV18 and TRBJ2-5; 7 bases fit TRBD1. The J segment lost 2 bases and the V segment lost 8 bases, leaving 8 bases of the junction unmatched. Germline CDR1 reads KGHSH; CDR2 reads LQKENI. The CDR3 runs to 14 residues. CDR3 residues: CASSPPGQQETQYF. The DNA of the CDR3 is TGTGCCAGCAGCCCCCCGGGACAGCAAGAGACCCAGTACTTC.

The V gene is TRBV5-1, the J gene TRBJ1-2; 9 bases are shared with TRBD1. With V trimmed by 4 bases and J by 8 bases, 12 bases remained unmatched. The CDR3 is made up of 15 amino acids. The V gene's germline CDR1 is SGHRS and CDR2 YFSETQ. The CDR3 sequence is CASSDYRGRDRGYTF. CDR3 nucleotide sequence: TGCGCCAGCAGCGATTACAGGGGGCGGGATCGAGGCTACACCTTC.